This T cell receptor (beta chain) was found in a study of blood T cell repertoires in COVID-19. The V gene end was trimmed by 2 bases and the J gene end by 4 bases; junction bases not matched to a gene: 5. This CDR3 spans 15 amino acids. From germline, CDR1 is LGHDT and CDR2 YNNKEL (reference sequence). TCRdb's copy holds only in-frame clones and misses some; the assay was immunoSEQ multiplex PCR. The sample yields 150,000 or so clones, around 83% seen once. The material sequenced was peripheral blood. This clonotype was obtained from a man aged 18 to 29 with acute or convalescent COVID-19. The chain couples TRBV3-1 (or the pseudogene TRBV3-2) to TRBJ1-5; 7 bases agree with TRBD1. The CDR3 loop is CASSQRGTENQPQHF. The CDR3 DNA is TGTGCCAGCAGCCAACGAGGGACAGAGAATCAGCCCCAGCATTTT.